At least ten counts were recorded for the clone carrying this T cell receptor beta chain. TCRdb processed the 5' RACE reads anew with MiXCR; each CDR3 protein has one entry. The table includes approximately 530,000 distinct CDR3 sequences, around 24% detected once. The CDR3 extends over 14 amino acids. Losses at the gene ends were 6 bases for V and 5 bases for J; bases not matched to a gene: 4. The sample belongs to a study of identical twins. The data also belong to a second study, concerning yellow fever vaccine responses in identical twins.

The TCR comes from a woman aged 18-35 years in good health. The V and J genes are TRBV12-3 or TRBV12-4 and TRBJ1-4; TRBD1 matches at 9 bases. The source material was CD4+ T cells sorted from blood. CDR3 sequence reads: CASRTGGGNEKLFF. The CDR3 nucleotides are TGTGCCAGCAGGACAGGGGGTGGGAATGAAAAACTGTTTTTT.